This T cell receptor beta chain was captured in a study of T cell responses to AZD1222 COVID-19 vaccine. Study context: Researchers grouped second doses given at about 4 or about 12 weeks into one pool.

This CDR3 has 15 amino acids. V was pared by 0 bases and J by 4 bases, with 10 bases between. Germline-derived CDR1 and CDR2 are MGHRA and YSYEKL. The table came from immunoSEQ multiplex PCR; TCRdb's copy has only in-frame clones and leaves some out. Of 90,000 to 120,000 clones listed, just under 90% are singletons. The sample consisted of peripheral blood, taken on day 0 of AZD1222 vaccination. The chain links TRBV4-1 to TRBJ1-5; a weak D match, TRBD1 (6 bases). This sequence originates from an adult in good health. The CDR3 DNA reads as TGCGCCAGCAGCCAAGATGGGGGCCGGAATCAGCCCCAGCATTTT. Its protein is CASSQDGGRNQPQHF.